The TCR beta chain described here comes from a study of naive and memory T cell subsets. With 4 bases removed from V and 0 bases from J, the gap between germline ends came to 10 bases. Per the germline V gene, CDR1 is SQVTM and CDR2 is ANQGSEA. CDR3 length: 14 amino acids. An equimolar mix of two oligonucleotides served as the beta constant-region primer for TRBC1 and TRBC2. The cDNA 3' end received a ligated single-stranded oligonucleotide carrying the SP2 primer and a 12-nucleotide UMI. TCRdb re-called the UMI-ligation and nested PCR reads with MiXCR, one entry per CDR3 protein. The repertoire holds 130,000 to 150,000 distinct CDR3 sequences, with approximately 17% as singletons.

Specimen: naive CD4+ T cells from blood. The TCR sequence derives from a human donor in good health. The J gene is TRBJ1-5, the V gene TRBV29-1; D remains unclear. The DNA for the CDR3 is TGCAGCGTTGTAAAAGGGTATAGCAATCAGCCCCAGCATTTT. It codes for CSVVKGYSNQPQHF.